What follows are 9 T cell receptor beta chains derived from one specimen sequenced in a study of identical twins. TCRdb used MiXCR to reprocess the 5' RACE reads, holding one entry per CDR3 protein. This table holds about 1.7 million distinct CDR3 sequences, roughly a third found once. Sample: cord blood. These receptors originate from a newborn girl in good health.

The sample holds a few counts of this clonotype. The V call is TRBV4-1, the J call TRBJ2-3; no firm D call. The CDR3 covers 14 residues. Between the trimmed V and J ends, which lost 8 bases and 1 base, there was a span of 13 bases. In germline, CDR1 is MGHRA, CDR2 YSYEKL. CDR3 DNA: TGCGCCAGCCGCTCAGGTACACGCACAGATACGCAGTATTTT. It encodes CASRSGTRTDTQYF.

This clonotype was counted only a few times. J is TRBJ1-1 and V is TRBV27; TRBD1 is a possible D gene (6 bases). With 5 bases removed from V and 0 bases from J, the gap between germline ends came to 13 bases. CDR3 length: 15 residues. The germline V gene encodes CDR1 MNHEY and CDR2 SMNVEV (reference sequence). This chain's CDR3 is CASSLGQLMNTEAFF. The CDR3 bases are TGTGCCAGCAGTCTAGGACAGCTAATGAACACTGAAGCTTTCTTT.

This clonotype was seen more than once but under ten times. This rearrangement joins TRBV20-1 to TRBJ1-5; the D gene is possibly TRBD1 (5 bases). The V gene's germline CDR1 is DFQATT and CDR2 SNEGSKA (reference sequence). Trimming removed 3 bases from V and 9 bases from J, with 15 bases in between. The CDR3 length is 13 residues. In nucleotides, the CDR3 is TGCAGTGCTAGCGTGGGGCCGGAAGGGCCCCAGCATTTT. It specifies CSASVGPEGPQHF.

This clonotype was seen only a few times. The V and J genes are TRBV20-1 and TRBJ2-5, with 12 bases matching TRBD2. This CDR3 spans 13 amino acids. J gave up 5 bases and V 4 bases, and 2 bases lay outside the gene matches. Germline V gene sequence: CDR1 DFQATT, CDR2 SNEGSKA (reference sequence). In DNA, the CDR3 is TGCAGTGCTAAAACTAGCGGGAGGGAGACCCAGTACTTC. Protein: CSAKTSGRETQYF.

The chain employs TRBV21-1 and TRBJ1-1. TRBV21-1 is a pseudogene segment. This CDR3 comprises 14 residues. CDR3 sequence: CASSNKRQNTEAFF. The CDR3 nucleotides read TGTGCCAGCAGCAATAAGAGGCAGAACACTGAAGCTTTCTTT.

This clonotype was counted only a few times. The CDR3 DNA follows: TGTGCCAGCTGGGACTACGAGCAGTACTTC. Its translation: CASWDYEQYF. The V call is TRBV2, the J call TRBJ2-7; unclear D gene. Per germline, CDR1 SNHLY and CDR2 FYNNEI. The CDR3 is 10 residues long. Trimming cost V 8 bases and J 3 bases, with 5 bases left between them.

The V and J genes are TRBV9 and TRBJ2-1; possibly TRBD2 for D (5 bases). The J call is uncertain, as TRBJ2-7 better fits the DNA end. This CDR3 region has 15 residues. Germline V lookup: CDR1 SGDLS, CDR2 YYNGEE. The CDR3 region has the DNA TGTGCCAGCAGCGGACTACACCGCTCCTACAATGAGCAGTACTTC. It encodes CASSGLHRSYNEQYF.

This clonotype has just a few counts. V gene TRBV28 combines with J gene TRBJ2-2; no reliable D call. This CDR3 comprises 15 residues. Germline V lookup: CDR1 MDHEN, CDR2 SYDVKM. Trimming stripped 5 bases from V and 5 bases from J, with 15 bases between. The CDR3 is CASSPSRIRTGELFF. The CDR3 DNA is TGTGCCAGCAGTCCATCCAGGATTCGGACCGGGGAGCTGTTTTTT.

Concerning this clonotype: A much larger clone differs from this one at a single base, so this may be a read error. The chain uses TRBV9 and TRBJ2-1; D is unresolved. The CDR3 is made up of 14 amino acids. Trimming stripped 1 base from V and 0 bases from J, with 5 bases between. Germline V gene data show CDR1 as SGDLS and CDR2 as YYNGEE. The CDR3 loop is CASSVQSSYNEQFF. The CDR3 DNA sequence: TGTGCCAGCAGCGTACAGAGCTCCTACAATGAGCAGTTCTTC.